This T cell receptor (delta chain) was documented in a study of gamma-delta chains in newborns, infants, children. Study-wide context: Microbial exposure reportedly drives polyclonal innate γδ T cell expansion after birth.

Germline-derived CDR1 and CDR2 are GEAIGNYY and EKD. Losses at the gene ends were 0 bases for V and 5 bases for J; bases not matched to a gene: 4. The CDR3 has 14 residues. TCRdb reprocessed the reads through CATT. The data hold 14,000 to 15,000 delta-chain clones, with roughly 7.7% observed a single time. The rearrangement links TRDV2 to TRDJ1, with TRDD3 matching 8 bases. This clonotype was obtained from a child who was a newborn, infant or young child, either healthy, febrile or measles-vaccinated (not recorded which). Sequencing input: blood. CDR3 coding DNA: TGTGCCTGTGACACCTGGGGGATGCGGGATAAACTCATCTTT. Protein product: CACDTWGMRDKLIF.